This T cell receptor (beta chain) was found in a study of cytomegalovirus exposure and HLA in healthy donors (dated by TCRdb to the late 2010s). Regarding the study in general: According to an earlier analysis of 587 of the donors, about 180 million T cells yielded over 90 million unique TCR beta sequences and approximately 300 Gb of sequence data. A separate validation cohort of approximately 120 different subjects was used in addition to the roughly 720-subject first cohort. Rather than drawing on any new phenotypic data, the later analysis identified candidate immune exposures from TCR beta sequences and the way those sequences occurred across donors. Both class I and class II loci were covered by HLA typing, at four-digit resolution. Typing coverage differed by locus: A, B, C, DRB1 and DQB1 were typed in about 620-640 donors, DQA1 in approximately 520, DPA1 in 600 to 610, and DPB1 in just under 490. The aim of the study was to test whether cataloging public T cell receptors could identify signatures of past pathogen exposure. The T cell repertoires of under 750 subjects were profiled by immunosequencing and related to cytomegalovirus serostatus. An earlier analysis of approximately 630 of the donors applied high-throughput TCR beta sequencing to assess whether each TCR beta V gene segment acted as functional or pseudogenic. Across some 400 genotyped donors of the cohort, an average of roughly 230,000 unique TCR beta nucleotide sequences per donor were sequenced, and roughly a sixth of those sequences were non-productive. About 300 gigabases of sequencing data and roughly 80 million unique TCR sequences made up an early release that covered around 640 HLA-typed donors. Every repertoire in the discovery cohort had been generated on one and the same sequencing platform. Because of strong linkage in the cohort, roughly five DR-DQ haplotypes were treated as single units for association and clustering. Genome-wide SNP genotypes for about 60% of the 666 donors were used in a later genetic analysis, which treated that subset as a discovery cohort. High-throughput TCR immunosequencing, statistical association of individual TCRs with disease status, and machine learning were combined to predict cytomegalovirus infection status. A later analysis re-analyzed previously published TCR beta repertoires from about 600 donors and added high-resolution HLA genotyping to study TCR occurrence patterns. Donor age, sex, ethnicity and CMV serostatus were compiled together with the repertoire data. Of the roughly 390 genotyped donors, 81% were placed in the genetic ancestry cluster associated with self-reported Caucasian donors. Study-wide conclusions, independent of this receptor: About 17 rarely observed V segments, including chromosome 9 orphons, were excluded from the earlier analysis of approximately 500 of the donors because counts were too low. In vitro tests confirmed that a few of the cytomegalovirus-associated TCR beta chains recognize cytomegalovirus antigens. Immune exposure information for the cohort was limited to CMV serostatus. The authors suggested that the approach could potentially be extended to other disease states and immunological phenotypes. V-gene and J-gene trimming of TCR beta chains was associated with a missense DCLRE1C variant in a later genetic analysis, and the association was replicated in an independent cohort. According to a later analysis, TCR association rates differed among HLA loci, with DRB1 alleles showing the most associated TCRs and HLA-C alleles showing the fewest. In this cohort, only TCR beta chains were sequenced, and detectable features were limited by the absence of alpha or paired-chain data. Specific HLA alleles were associated with 16,951 TCR beta sequences at a false discovery rate of 0.05 in a later analysis. In a later analysis, several top co-occurrence clusters were reported to appear linked to parvovirus B19, influenza, CMV and Epstein-Barr virus. The study gave a list of 150 to 200 TCR beta chains associated with cytomegalovirus. Because HLA typing was unavailable for some donors at each locus, only the typed subset was used in association tests. A further reported finding was that TCR beta sequences accurately predicted the HLA-A and HLA-B alleles for most subjects in the first cohort. When HLA alleles, especially DR and DQ, strongly co-occurred, attributing TCR associations to individual alleles was difficult. Compared with the approximately 710-donor mean, donors in an Asian-associated ancestry cluster had fewer N-insertions in productive TCRs, according to a later genetic analysis. A cluster of highly shared sequence variants was judged likely to represent a technical artifact of the sequencing pipeline. The presence/absence analyses assumed that sequencing depth was roughly uniform across donors, and that assumption may not be true. An earlier analysis of 587 of the donors showed that most TCR beta V segments appeared in productive rearrangements either about 87% or about 30% of the time, which broadly matched IMGT annotations. The 87-base-pair reads could not distinguish some IMGT-functional V segments, including TRBV6-2 and TRBV6-3, so those segments were excluded. In both the original and validation cohorts, the classifier was reported to diagnose cytomegalovirus status with high specificity and sensitivity. Most TCR sequences were observed very rarely across donors, whereas some public TCRs were present in many individuals. Linkage disequilibrium might explain the correlated functional status among segregating V segments, but an unknown experimental factor could not be ruled out. In a later analysis, HLA-associated TCR beta chains showed more clonal expansion and lower generation probabilities than non-associated chains that were equally common. Most CMV-associated TCR beta chains appeared to be HLA-restricted in a later analysis, and the HLA associations seemed to be driven largely by CMV exposure.

Cut back by 10 bases and 7 bases, the V and J ends lie 23 bases apart. The CDR3 runs 15 residues from the cysteine to the phenylalanine. Left in the record is the CDR3 DNA by itself, 45 bases read in frame from the first base. From a lookup of the germline V gene (reference sequence), CDR1 and CDR2 are LNHDA and SQIVND. The cohort was made up of about 670 healthy bone marrow donors. At the time of sampling, all cohort members were nominally healthy, though unrecorded immune exposures were likely present. The donor tested CMV seronegative, placing the donor among the approximately 360 seronegative members of the cohort. Each donor provided a peripheral blood sample, and peripheral blood mononuclear cells were used for TCR beta sequencing. The Qiagen DNeasy Blood Extraction Kit was used to extract genomic DNA from the blood cell samples. Library preparation employed the immunoSEQ multiplex PCR assay. For the multiplex PCR, a mixture combining 60 forward primers for TCR Vbeta segments and 13 reverse primers for TCR Jbeta segments was used. The CDR3 region of rearranged TCR beta genes was amplified from genomic DNA by a multiplex PCR assay. The Illumina HiSeq System was used to sequence the amplified TCR beta libraries as 87-base-pair reads. Processing in the source paper ran as follows. A later analysis tallied around 87 million unique TCR beta chains across the 666 repertoires, and around 12 million of those chains were shared by two or more donors. Raw reads were error-corrected and collapsed into unique sequences with a nearest-neighbor algorithm that merged closely related sequences to remove PCR and sequencing errors. CDR3 sequences were aligned to IMGT reference sequences to assign V, D and J gene segments. For a sequence to be retained, a match of at least six nucleotides was required to both a V gene segment and a J gene segment. Rearrangements were called productive when the CDR3 lacked stop codons and stayed in frame with V and J; all others were non-productive. Following IMGT convention, CDR3 was defined as the stretch from the second conserved V-encoded cysteine to the conserved J-encoded phenylalanine. The earlier analysis of about 620 of the donors excluded sequences that lacked an unambiguous match to a single V gene segment. An earlier analysis of almost 600 of the donors classified V segments as functional when productive rearrangements were above 56.7% and as segregating when the standard deviation between donors was above 5%. A statistical classification framework was built to diagnose cytomegalovirus status from the catalog of TCR beta chain sequences. V and J gene assignment, in a later analysis, came from comparing TCR nucleotide sequences with IMGT/GENE-DB human TR gene sequences. The TCRdist pipeline was used in a later analysis to assign CDR3 sequences and most-parsimonious VDJ recombination scenarios. In a later analysis, each TCR beta chain was defined by its CDR3 amino acid sequence together with its V-gene family, and reads without a unique V-gene family were excluded. As a way to deal with suspected cross-contamination and a sequencing artifact, a later analysis dropped 500 to 700 nucleotide sequences that were highly shared and had low generation probability. In a later analysis, a clonal expansion index for each public chain was calculated from normalized within-repertoire ranks of inferred template counts. In a later analysis, generation probabilities were computed using a VDJ recombination model fitted to out-of-frame rearrangements, and the results were checked against IGoR. Hypergeometric tests were used in a later analysis to score TCR-TCR, TCR-HLA and TCR-CMV co-occurrence, with a repertoire-size bias correction applied to the TCR pairs. In a later analysis, false discovery rates were estimated by permuting HLA or CMV assignments 20 times. In a later analysis, co-occurring TCRs were grouped using DBSCAN, and TCRdist sequence similarity was added for clustering within HLA-allele-positive subsets. Repertoires with fewer than 30,000 or more than 120,000 public chains, plus five repertoires with anomalous nucleotide sharing, were excluded from co-occurrence clustering. Imported from immuneACCESS, the table was reduced by TCRdb to in-frame sequences with V and J called. These copies leave out some clones; in studies compared against another copy, an unresolved V gene accounts for under half, and the cause of the remainder is not known. V and J calls and clone size come straight from that table; D and trimming were deduced from the DNA. Across this sample there are approximately 130,000 clones, with approximately 78% seen only once. In total, the top ten clones hold approximately 2% of the sample.

On this clone itself: What antigen it recognizes has not been identified. Base qualities are missing; no much larger clone stands one base away.

The source material was PBMCs. The receptor comes from a man between 40 and 49 years old in good health and CMV-seronegative. This chain joins TRBV19 to TRBJ1-3; the D gene is perhaps TRBD1, on 6 matching bases. The CDR3 amino acid sequence is: CATSGGQGYMNTIYF. The DNA sequence follows: TGTGCCACCAGCGGGGGGCAGGGATACATGAACACCATATATTTT.